The rows below give T cell receptor beta chains drawn from one sample of a study of T cell changes during pregnancy in multiple sclerosis. TCRdb's copy holds only in-frame clones and misses some; the assay was immunoSEQ multiplex PCR. Here the sample spans about 59,000 clones, 93% being singletons. The sequenced sample was CD4+ T cells from peripheral blood mononuclear cells, obtained before pregnancy. These receptor sequences come from a female donor with multiple sclerosis, enrolled in a pregnancy study. Each CDR3 is given with its conserved first and last residue. D genes are given only for firm matches.

TRBD1	TRBV7-9	TRBJ1-2	CASSLAGQGNYGYTF
TRBD1	TRBV27	TRBJ2-5	CASGTGWETQYF
TRBD1	TRBV9	TRBJ1-3	CASSANRGRYSGNTIYF
TRBD1	TRBV28	TRBJ2-7	CASRRTGSYEQYF
NA	TRBV2	TRBJ2-7	CASSLGSYEQYF
TRBD1	TRBV7-9	TRBJ2-2	CASSFLEGQGRTGELFF
NA	TRBV11-3	TRBJ2-5	CASSSTGRETQYF
TRBD2	TRBV5-1	TRBJ2-5	CASSPGTSGRVQETQYF
NA	TRBV6-1	TRBJ1-1	CASNLFTEAFF
NA	TRBV4-2	TRBJ2-7	CASSQVLGAGYEQYF
TRBD1	TRBV23-1	TRBJ2-7	CASRLPGTEYYEQYF
NA	TRBV28	TRBJ1-1	CASSSRRGEAFF